This T cell receptor (beta chain) stems from a study of cytomegalovirus exposure and HLA in healthy donors. V was shortened by 7 bases and J by 4 bases, with 13 bases between the two germline ends. Germline CDR1 and CDR2: MGHDK and SYGVNS. The CDR3 sequence is 13 residues long. Amplification used 60 Vbeta primers and 13 Jbeta primers. Sequencing was performed with immunoSEQ multiplex PCR; in TCRdb, only in-frame clones are kept and a portion is missing. The sample has approximately 190,000 clones, about 80% seen once. The sample was PBMCs. The chain carries TRBV25-1 and TRBJ1-1; tentatively, D is TRBD1 (6 bases). The sequence came from a woman aged 50 to 60 in good health and CMV-seropositive. CDR3 nucleotides: TGTGCCAGCACCCTGAACAGGGCCACTGAAGCTTTCTTT. As protein: CASTLNRATEAFF.